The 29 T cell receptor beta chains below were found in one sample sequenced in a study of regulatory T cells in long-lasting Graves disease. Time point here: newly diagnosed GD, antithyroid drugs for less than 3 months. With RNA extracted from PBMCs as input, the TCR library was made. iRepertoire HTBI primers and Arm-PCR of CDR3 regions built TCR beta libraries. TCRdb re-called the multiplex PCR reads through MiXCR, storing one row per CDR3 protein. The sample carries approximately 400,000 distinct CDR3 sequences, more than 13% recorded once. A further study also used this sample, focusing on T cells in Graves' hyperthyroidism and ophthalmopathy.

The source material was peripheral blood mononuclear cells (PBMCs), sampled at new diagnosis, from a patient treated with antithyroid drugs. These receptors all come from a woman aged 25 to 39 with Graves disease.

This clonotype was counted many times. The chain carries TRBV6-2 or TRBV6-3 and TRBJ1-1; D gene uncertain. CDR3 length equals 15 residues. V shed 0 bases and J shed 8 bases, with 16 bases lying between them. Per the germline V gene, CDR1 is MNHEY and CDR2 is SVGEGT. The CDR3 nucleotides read TGTGCCAGCAGTTACTCCTGGGCCAGGACGGCGGAAGCTTTCTTT. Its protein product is CASSYSWARTAEAFF.

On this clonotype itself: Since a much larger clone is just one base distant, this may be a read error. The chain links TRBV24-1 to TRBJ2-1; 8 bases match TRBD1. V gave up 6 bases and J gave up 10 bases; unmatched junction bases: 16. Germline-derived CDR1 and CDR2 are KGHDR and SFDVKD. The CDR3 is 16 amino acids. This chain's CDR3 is CATSPGPDRALYEQFF. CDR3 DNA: TGTGCCACCAGTCCCGGGCCGGACAGGGCCCTCTACGAGCAGTTCTTC.

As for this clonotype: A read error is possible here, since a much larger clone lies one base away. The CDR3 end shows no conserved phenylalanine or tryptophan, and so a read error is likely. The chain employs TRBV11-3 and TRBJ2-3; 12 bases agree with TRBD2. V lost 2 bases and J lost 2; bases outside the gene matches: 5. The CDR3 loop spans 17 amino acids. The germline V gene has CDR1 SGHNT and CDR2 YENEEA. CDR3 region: CASSLRRLAGVTDTQYV. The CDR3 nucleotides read TGTGCCAGCAGCTTACGTCGACTAGCGGGAGTCACAGATACGCAGTATGTT.

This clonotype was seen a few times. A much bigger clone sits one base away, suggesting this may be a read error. This CDR3 is CASSERGRGQETQYF. The DNA of the CDR3 is TGTGCCAGCAGTGAAAGGGGCCGGGGCCAAGAGACCCAGTACTTC. The V gene is TRBV6-2 or TRBV6-3, the J gene TRBJ2-5; D possibly matches TRBD1 or TRBD2 (5 bases each). The germline CDR1 and CDR2 sequences are MNHEY and SVGEGT. The ends were cut back, 5 bases at V and 1 base at J, with 14 bases in the middle. The CDR3 extends over 15 amino acids.

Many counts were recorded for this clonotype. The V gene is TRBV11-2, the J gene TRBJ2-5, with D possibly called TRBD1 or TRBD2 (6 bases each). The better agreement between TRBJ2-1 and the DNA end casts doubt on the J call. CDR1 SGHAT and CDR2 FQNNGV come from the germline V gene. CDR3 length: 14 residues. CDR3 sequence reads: CASNRDIGSNEQFF. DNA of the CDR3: TGTGCCAGCAACCGGGACATCGGGAGCAATGAGCAGTTCTTC.

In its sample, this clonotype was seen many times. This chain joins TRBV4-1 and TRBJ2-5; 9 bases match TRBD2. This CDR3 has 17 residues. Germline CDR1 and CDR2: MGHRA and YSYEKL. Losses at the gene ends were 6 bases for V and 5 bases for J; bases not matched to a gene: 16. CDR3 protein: CASRSHRLAEKEETQYF. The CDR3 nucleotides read TGCGCCAGCAGGTCCCATAGACTAGCGGAAAAGGAGGAGACCCAGTACTTC.

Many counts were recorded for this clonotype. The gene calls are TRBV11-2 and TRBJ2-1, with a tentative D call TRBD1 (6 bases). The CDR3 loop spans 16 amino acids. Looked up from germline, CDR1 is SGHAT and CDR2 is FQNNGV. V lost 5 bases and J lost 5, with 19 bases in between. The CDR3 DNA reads TGTGCCAGCAGCCCAATTCAGGGGATGGGGGACAATGAGCAGTTCTTC. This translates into CASSPIQGMGDNEQFF.

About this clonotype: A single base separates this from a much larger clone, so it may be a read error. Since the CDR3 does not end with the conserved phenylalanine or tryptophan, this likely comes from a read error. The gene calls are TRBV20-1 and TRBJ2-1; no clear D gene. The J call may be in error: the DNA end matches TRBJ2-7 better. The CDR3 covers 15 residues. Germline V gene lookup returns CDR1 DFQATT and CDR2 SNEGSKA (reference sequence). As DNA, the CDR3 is TGCAGTGCTAGACCGATGGCAGGAAGCTCCTACGAGCAGTACTCC. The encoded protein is CSARPMAGSSYEQYS.

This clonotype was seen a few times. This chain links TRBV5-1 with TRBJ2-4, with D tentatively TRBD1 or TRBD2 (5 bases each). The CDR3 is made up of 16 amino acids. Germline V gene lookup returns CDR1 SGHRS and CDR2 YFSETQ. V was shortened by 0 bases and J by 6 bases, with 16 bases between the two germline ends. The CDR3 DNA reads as TGCGCCAGCAGCTTGGAACGTTTTCAGGGACGAAACATTCAGTACTTC. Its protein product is CASSLERFQGRNIQYF.

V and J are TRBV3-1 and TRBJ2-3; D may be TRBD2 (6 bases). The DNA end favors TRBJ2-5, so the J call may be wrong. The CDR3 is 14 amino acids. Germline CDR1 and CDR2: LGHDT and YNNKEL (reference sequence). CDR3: CASSQDGAGETQYF. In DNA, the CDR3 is TGTGCCAGCAGCCAAGATGGAGCGGGAGAGACCCAGTACTTC.

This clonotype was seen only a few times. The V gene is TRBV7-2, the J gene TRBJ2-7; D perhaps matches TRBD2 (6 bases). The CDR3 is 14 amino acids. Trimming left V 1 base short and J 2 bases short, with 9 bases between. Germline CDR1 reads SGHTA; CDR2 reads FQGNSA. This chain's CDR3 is CASSLELAAYEQYF. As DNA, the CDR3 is TGTGCCAGCAGCTTAGAACTAGCAGCCTACGAGCAGTACTTC.

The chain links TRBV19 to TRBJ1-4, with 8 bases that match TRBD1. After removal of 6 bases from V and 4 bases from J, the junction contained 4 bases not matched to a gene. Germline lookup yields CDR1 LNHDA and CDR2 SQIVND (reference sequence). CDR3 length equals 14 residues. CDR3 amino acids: CASSMDRVNEKLFF. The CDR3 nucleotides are TGTGCCAGTAGCATGGACAGGGTTAATGAAAAACTGTTTTTT. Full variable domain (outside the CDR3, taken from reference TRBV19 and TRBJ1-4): DGGITQSPKYLFRKEGQNVTLSCEQNLNHDAMYWYRQDPGQGLRLIYYSQIVNDFQKGDIAEGYSVSREKKESFPLTVTSAQKNPTAFYLCASSMDRVNEKLFFGSGTQLSVL.

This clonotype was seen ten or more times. CDR3 loop: CSVDPGTSGDNEQFF. The CDR3 DNA sequence: TGCAGCGTTGACCCCGGGACTAGCGGTGACAATGAGCAGTTCTTC. V is TRBV29-1 and J is TRBJ2-1, with TRBD2 identical over 11 bases. Germline V gene sequence: CDR1 SQVTM, CDR2 ANQGSEA. V lost 3 bases and J lost 5; bases outside the gene matches: 6. CDR3 length: 15 residues.

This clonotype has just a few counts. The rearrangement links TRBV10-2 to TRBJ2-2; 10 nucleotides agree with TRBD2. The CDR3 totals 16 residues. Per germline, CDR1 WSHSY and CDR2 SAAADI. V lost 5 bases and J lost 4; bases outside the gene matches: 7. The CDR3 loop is CASSHPSGSITGELFF. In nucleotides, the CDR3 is TGCGCCAGCAGTCACCCTAGCGGGAGCATCACCGGGGAGCTGTTTTTT.

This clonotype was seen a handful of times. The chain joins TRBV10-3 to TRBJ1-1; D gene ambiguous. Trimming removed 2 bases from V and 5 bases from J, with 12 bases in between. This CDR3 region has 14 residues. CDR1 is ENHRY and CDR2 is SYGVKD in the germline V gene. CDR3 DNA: TGTGCCATCAGTGAGGACCTAACGGGGACTGAAGCTTTCTTT. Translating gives CAISEDLTGTEAFF.

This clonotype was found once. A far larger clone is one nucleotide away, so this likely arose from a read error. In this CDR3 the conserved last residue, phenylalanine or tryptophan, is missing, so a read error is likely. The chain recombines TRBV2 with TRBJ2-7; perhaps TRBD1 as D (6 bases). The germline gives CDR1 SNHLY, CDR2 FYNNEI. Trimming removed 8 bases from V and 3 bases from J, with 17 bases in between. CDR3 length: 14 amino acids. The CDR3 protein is CASSPRDTDYEQYL. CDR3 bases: TGTGCCAGCTCACCCCGGGACACGGACTACGAGCAGTACCTC.

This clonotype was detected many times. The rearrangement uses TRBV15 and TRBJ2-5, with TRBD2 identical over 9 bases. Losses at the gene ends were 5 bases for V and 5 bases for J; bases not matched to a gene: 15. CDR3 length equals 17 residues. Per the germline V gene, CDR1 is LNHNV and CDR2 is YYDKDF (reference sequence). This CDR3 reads CATSGSELAGSRETQYF. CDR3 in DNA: TGTGCCACCAGCGGAAGCGAGCTAGCGGGGTCCCGGGAGACCCAGTACTTC.

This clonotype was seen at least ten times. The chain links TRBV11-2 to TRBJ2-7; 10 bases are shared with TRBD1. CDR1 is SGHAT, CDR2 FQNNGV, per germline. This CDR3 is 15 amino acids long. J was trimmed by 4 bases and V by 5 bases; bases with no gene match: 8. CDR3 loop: CASSLWTGGVYEQYF. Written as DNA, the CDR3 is TGTGCCAGCAGCCTTTGGACAGGGGGAGTGTACGAGCAGTACTTC.

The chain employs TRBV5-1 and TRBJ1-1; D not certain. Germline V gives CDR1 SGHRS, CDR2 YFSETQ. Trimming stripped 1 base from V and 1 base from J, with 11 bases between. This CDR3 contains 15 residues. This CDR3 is CASSLSRQPNTEAFF. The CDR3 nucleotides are TGCGCCAGCAGCTTGTCCAGGCAGCCGAACACTGAAGCTTTCTTT.

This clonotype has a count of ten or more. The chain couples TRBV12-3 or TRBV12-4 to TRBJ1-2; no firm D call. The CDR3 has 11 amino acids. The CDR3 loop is CVSGLDYGYTF. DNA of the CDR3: TGTGTCTCGGGGTTAGACTATGGCTACACCTTC.

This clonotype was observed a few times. The CDR3 protein is CASSKRQGRNSYNEQFF. In DNA form, the CDR3 reads TGTGCCAGCAGCAAAAGACAGGGACGCAACTCCTACAATGAGCAGTTCTTC. The gene calls are TRBV14 and TRBJ2-1; 7 bases are shared with TRBD1. CDR3 size: 17 residues. The ends lost 5 bases at V and 0 bases at J; junction bases unmatched: 10. Germline CDR1 and CDR2: SGHDN and FVKESK.

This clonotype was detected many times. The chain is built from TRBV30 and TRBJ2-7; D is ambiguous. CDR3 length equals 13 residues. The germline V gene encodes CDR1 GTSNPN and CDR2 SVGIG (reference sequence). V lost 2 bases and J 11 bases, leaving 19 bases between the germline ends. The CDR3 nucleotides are TGTGCCTGGAGTTTCGGTGAAGCCCGAAGCAAGTACTTC. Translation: CAWSFGEARSKYF.

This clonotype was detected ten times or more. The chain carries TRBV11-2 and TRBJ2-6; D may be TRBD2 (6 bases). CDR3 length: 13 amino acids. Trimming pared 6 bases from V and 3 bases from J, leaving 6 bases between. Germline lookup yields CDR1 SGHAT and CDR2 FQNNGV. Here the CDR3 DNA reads TGTGCCAGCAGGGGGGGTGGGGCCAACGTCCTGACTTTC. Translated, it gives CASRGGGANVLTF.

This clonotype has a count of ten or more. The CDR3 loop reads CSARDRPAGEQFF. Here the CDR3 DNA reads TGCAGTGCTAGAGATCGCCCAGCGGGTGAGCAGTTCTTC. The chain combines TRBV20-1 with TRBJ2-1; the D gene is possibly TRBD2 (6 bases). Trimming removed 0 bases at V and 9 bases at J, with 12 bases between. Germline-derived CDR1 and CDR2 are DFQATT and SNEGSKA (reference sequence). This CDR3 contains 13 residues.

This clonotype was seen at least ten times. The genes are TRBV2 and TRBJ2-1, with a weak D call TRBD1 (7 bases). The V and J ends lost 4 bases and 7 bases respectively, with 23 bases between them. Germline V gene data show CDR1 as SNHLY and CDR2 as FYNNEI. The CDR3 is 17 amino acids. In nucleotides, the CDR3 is TGTGCCAGCAGTGTTTATGCGGGACAGTCATCGAGTAATGAGCAGTTCTTC. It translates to CASSVYAGQSSSNEQFF.

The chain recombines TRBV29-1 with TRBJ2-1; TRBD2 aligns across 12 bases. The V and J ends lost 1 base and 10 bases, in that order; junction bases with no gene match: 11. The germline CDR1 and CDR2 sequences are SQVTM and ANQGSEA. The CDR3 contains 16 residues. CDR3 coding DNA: TGCAGCGTTGAAGGAGGGCTAGCGGGAGGGCCGGGGGAGCAGTTCTTC. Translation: CSVEGGLAGGPGEQFF.

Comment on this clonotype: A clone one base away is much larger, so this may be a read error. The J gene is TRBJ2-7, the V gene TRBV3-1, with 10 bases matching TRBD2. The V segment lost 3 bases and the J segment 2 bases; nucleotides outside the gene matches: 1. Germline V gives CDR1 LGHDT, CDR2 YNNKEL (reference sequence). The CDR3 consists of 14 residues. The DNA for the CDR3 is TGTGCCAGCAGCCAGGGACTAGCGACCTACGAGCAGTACTTC. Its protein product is CASSQGLATYEQYF.

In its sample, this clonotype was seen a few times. This CDR3 reads CSARGTASIKAFF. The CDR3 DNA follows: TGCAGTGCTAGAGGTACAGCCTCTATCAAAGCTTTCTTT. The J gene is TRBJ1-1, the V gene TRBV20-1; D gene unclear. V dropped 1 base and J dropped 9 bases, with 15 bases sitting between them. The germline CDR1 and CDR2 sequences are DFQATT and SNEGSKA (reference sequence). The CDR3 totals 13 residues.

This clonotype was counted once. Written as DNA, the CDR3 is TGTGCCAGCAGTTTGGGCAGGGAGACGTTCGAAGCTTTCTTT. Its translation: CASSLGRETFEAFF. The J gene is TRBJ1-1, the V gene TRBV12-3 or TRBV12-4, with D tentatively TRBD1 (5 bases). Trimming stripped 3 bases from V and 8 bases from J, with 16 bases between. CDR3 length: 14 residues.